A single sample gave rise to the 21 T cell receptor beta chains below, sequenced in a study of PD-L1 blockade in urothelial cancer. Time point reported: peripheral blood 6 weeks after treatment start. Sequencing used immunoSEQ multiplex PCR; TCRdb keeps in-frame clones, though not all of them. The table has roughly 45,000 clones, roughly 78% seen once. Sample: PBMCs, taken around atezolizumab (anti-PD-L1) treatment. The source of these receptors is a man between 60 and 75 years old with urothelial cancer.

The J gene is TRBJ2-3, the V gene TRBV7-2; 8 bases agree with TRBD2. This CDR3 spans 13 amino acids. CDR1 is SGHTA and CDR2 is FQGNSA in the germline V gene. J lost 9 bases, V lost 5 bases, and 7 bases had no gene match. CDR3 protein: CASSRAGEQTQYF. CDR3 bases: TGTGCCAGCAGCAGAGCGGGAGAGCAGACGCAGTATTTT. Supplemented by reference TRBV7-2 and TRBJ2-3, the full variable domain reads GAGVSQSPSNKVTEKGKDVELRCDPISGHTALYWYRQSLGQGLEFLIYFQGNSAPDKSGLPSDRFSAERTGGSVSTLTIQRTQQEDSAVYLCASSRAGEQTQYFGPGTRLTVL.

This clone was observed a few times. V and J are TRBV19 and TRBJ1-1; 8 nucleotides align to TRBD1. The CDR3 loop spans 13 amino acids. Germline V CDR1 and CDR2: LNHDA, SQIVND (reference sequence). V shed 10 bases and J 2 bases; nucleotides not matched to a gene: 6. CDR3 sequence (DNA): TGTGCCACCCGGACAGGGTTCAACACTGAAGCTTTCTTT. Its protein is CATRTGFNTEAFF.

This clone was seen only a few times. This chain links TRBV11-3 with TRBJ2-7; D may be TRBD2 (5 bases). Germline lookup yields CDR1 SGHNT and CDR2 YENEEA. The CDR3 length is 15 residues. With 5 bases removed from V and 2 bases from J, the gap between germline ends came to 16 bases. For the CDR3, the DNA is TGTGCCAGCAGCCCGGACTCAGGAACCCCCTACGAGCAGTACTTC. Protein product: CASSPDSGTPYEQYF.

The CDR3 here is CASNPPSSHYGYTF. In nucleotides, the CDR3 is TGTGCCAGCAATCCTCCGAGTTCCCACTATGGCTACACCTTC. V gene TRBV28 combines with J gene TRBJ1-2, with D unclear. Germline CDR1 MDHEN, CDR2 SYDVKM. This CDR3 has 14 residues. The germline V and J ends were trimmed by 7 bases and 3 bases, with 15 bases remaining between them.

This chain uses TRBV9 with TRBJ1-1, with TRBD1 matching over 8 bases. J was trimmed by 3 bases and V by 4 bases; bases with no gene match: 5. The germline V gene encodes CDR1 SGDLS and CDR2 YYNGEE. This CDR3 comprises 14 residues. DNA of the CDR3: TGTGCCAGCAGCATGCCAGGGGGCCACACTGAAGCTTTCTTT. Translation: CASSMPGGHTEAFF.

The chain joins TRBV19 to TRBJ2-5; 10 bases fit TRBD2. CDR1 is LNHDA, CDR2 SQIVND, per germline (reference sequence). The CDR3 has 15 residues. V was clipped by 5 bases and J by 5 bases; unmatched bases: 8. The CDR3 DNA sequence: TGTGCCAGTAGTGAGGGACTAGCGAATTACGAGACCCAGTACTTC. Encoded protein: CASSEGLANYETQYF.

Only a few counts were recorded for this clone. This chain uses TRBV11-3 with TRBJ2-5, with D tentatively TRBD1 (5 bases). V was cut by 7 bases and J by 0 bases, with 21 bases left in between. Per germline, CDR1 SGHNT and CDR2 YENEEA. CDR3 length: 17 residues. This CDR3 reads CASIPSWNRFYQETQYF. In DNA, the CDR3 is TGTGCCAGCATCCCTTCCTGGAACAGGTTTTACCAAGAGACCCAGTACTTC.

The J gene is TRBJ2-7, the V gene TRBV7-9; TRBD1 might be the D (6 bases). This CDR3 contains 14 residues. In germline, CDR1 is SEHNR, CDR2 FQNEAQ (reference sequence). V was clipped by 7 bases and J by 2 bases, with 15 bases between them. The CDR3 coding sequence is TGTGCCAGCATTTCGGACAGCGTGACCTACGAGCAGTACTTC. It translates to CASISDSVTYEQYF.

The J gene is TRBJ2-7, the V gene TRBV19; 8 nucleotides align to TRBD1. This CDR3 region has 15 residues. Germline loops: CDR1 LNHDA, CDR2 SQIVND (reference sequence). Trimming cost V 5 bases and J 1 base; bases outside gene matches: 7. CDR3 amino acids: CASSLGQGASYEQYF. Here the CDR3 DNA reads TGTGCCAGTAGTCTAGGCCAGGGGGCTTCCTACGAGCAGTACTTC. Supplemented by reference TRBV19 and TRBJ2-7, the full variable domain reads DGGITQSPKYLFRKEGQNVTLSCEQNLNHDAMYWYRQDPGQGLRLIYYSQIVNDFQKGDIAEGYSVSREKKESFPLTVTSAQKNPTAFYLCASSLGQGASYEQYFGPGTRLTVT.

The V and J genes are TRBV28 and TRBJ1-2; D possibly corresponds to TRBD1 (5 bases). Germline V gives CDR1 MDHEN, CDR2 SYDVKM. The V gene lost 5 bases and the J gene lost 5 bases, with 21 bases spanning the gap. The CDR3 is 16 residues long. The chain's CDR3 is CASSAVAGSLSYGYTF. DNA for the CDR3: TGTGCCAGCAGTGCCGTAGCAGGGTCTCTTTCGTATGGCTACACCTTC.

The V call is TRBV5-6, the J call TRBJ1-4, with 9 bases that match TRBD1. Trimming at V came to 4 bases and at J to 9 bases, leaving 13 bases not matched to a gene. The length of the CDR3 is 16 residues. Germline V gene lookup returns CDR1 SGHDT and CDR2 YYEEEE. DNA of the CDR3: TGTGCCAGCAGCGCTGGCTTAGGACAGGGGTCACAAAAACTGTTTTTT. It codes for CASSAGLGQGSQKLFF.

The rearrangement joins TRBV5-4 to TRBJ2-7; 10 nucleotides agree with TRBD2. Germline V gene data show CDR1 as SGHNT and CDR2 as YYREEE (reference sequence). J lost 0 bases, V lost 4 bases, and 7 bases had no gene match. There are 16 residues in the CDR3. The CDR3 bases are TGTGCCAGCAGCCCTACTAGCGGGATGAGCTCCTACGAGCAGTACTTC. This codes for CASSPTSGMSSYEQYF.

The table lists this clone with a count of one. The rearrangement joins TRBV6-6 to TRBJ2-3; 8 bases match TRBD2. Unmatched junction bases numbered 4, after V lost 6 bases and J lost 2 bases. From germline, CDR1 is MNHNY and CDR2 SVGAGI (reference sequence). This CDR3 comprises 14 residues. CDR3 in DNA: TGTGCCAGCAGCGGGACTAGGCTCACAGATACGCAGTATTTT. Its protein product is CASSGTRLTDTQYF.

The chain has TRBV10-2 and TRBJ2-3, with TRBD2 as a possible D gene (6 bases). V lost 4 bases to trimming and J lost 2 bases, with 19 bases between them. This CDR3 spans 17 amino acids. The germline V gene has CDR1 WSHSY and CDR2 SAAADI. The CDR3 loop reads CASSVVAGRVNTDTQYF. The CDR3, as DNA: TGCGCCAGCAGTGTGGTCGCCGGGAGAGTGAACACAGATACGCAGTATTTT.

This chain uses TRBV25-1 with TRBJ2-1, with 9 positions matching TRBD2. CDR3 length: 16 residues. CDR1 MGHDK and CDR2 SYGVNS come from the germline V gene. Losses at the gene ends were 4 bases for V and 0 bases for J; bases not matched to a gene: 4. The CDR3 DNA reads TGTGCCAGCAGTGGATATAGCGGGGGCTCCTACAATGAGCAGTTCTTC. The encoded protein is CASSGYSGGSYNEQFF.

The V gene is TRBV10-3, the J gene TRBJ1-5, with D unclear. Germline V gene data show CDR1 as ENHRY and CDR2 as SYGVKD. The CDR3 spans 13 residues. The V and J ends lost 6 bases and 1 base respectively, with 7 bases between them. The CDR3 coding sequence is TGTGCCATCAGGGCGGGGAGCAATCAGCCCCAGCATTTT. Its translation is CAIRAGSNQPQHF.

The CDR3 DNA reads TGTGCCAGCGGGGGACAGGGGAAAGTCTCTGGGGCCAACGTCCTGACTTTC. Protein product: CASGGQGKVSGANVLTF. This chain connects TRBV5-4 to TRBJ2-6; 10 bases are a match to TRBD1. The CDR3 extends over 17 amino acids. CDR1 is SGHNT and CDR2 is YYREEE in the germline V gene (reference sequence). Trimming cost V 7 bases and J 0 bases; bases outside gene matches: 7. Full variable domain (rest looked up from reference TRBV5-4 and TRBJ2-6): ETGVTQSPTHLIKTRGQQVTLRCSSQSGHNTVSWYQQALGQGPQFIFQYYREEENGRGNFPPRFSGLQFPNYSSELNVNALELDDSALYLCASGGQGKVSGANVLTFGAGSRLTVL.

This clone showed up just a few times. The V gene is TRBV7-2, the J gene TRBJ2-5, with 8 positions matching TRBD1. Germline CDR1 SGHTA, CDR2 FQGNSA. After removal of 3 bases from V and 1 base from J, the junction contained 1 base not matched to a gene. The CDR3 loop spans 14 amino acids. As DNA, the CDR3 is TGTGCCAGCAGCTTGGGGACAGGCCAAGAGACCCAGTACTTC. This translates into CASSLGTGQETQYF.

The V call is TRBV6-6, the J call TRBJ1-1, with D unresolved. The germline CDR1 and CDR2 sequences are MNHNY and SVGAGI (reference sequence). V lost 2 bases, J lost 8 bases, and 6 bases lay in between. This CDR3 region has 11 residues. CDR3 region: CASSYAAEAFF. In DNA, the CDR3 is TGTGCCAGCAGTTACGCCGCGGAAGCTTTCTTT.

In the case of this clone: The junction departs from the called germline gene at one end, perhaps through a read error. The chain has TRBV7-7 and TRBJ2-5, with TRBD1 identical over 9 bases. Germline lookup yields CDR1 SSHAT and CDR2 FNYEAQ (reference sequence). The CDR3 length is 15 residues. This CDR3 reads CASSLGDRAQETQYF. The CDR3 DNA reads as TGTGCTAGCAGCTTAGGGGACAGGGCACAAGAGACCCAGTACTTC.

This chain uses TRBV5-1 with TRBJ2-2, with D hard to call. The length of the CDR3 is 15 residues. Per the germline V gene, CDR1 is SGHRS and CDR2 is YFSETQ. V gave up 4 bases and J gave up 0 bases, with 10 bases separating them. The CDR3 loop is CASSGQAANTGELFF. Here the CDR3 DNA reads TGCGCCAGCAGCGGCCAGGCAGCGAACACCGGGGAGCTGTTTTTT. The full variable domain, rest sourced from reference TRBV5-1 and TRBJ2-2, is KAGVTQTPRYLIKTRGQQVTLSCSPISGHRSVSWYQQTPGQGLQFLFEYFSETQRNKGNFPGRFSGRQFSNSRSEMNVSTLELGDSALYLCASSGQAANTGELFFGEGSRLTVL.